Below, 13 T cell receptor beta chains from the same sample are listed, as sequenced in a study of shared clonotypes between healthy human individuals. Naive CD8 cells lacked CD45RO, underwent positive selection for CCR7 and left out terminally differentiated effector memory CD45RA+ cells. This table comes from immunoSEQ multiplex PCR, and its TCRdb copy is limited to in-frame clones, with some not included. Of fewer than 1 million clones in the sample, approximately 96% were seen once. The material sequenced was naive CD8+ T cells sorted from blood. Receptor source: a man aged 25 to 40 in good health.

This chain connects TRBV28 to TRBJ2-1; 9 bases are shared with TRBD1. This CDR3 is 15 amino acids long. Unmatched junction bases numbered 9, after V lost 3 bases and J lost 9 bases. Germline V gene data show CDR1 as MDHEN and CDR2 as SYDVKM. The CDR3: CASSLGQGSRGEQFF. The CDR3 DNA reads as TGTGCCAGCAGTTTGGGACAGGGAAGTCGGGGTGAGCAGTTCTTC.

V usage is TRBV28 and J usage is TRBJ2-5; 11 bases agree with TRBD2. The V and J ends lost 3 bases and 5 bases, in that order; junction bases with no gene match: 5. CDR1 and CDR2 (germline): MDHEN, SYDVKM. The CDR3 spans 15 residues. The CDR3 reads CASSLLAGGGETQYF. The CDR3 DNA reads TGTGCCAGCAGTTTGCTAGCGGGAGGAGGTGAGACCCAGTACTTC.

The chain couples TRBV28 to TRBJ2-5; possibly TRBD2 for D (5 bases). Germline V gives CDR1 MDHEN, CDR2 SYDVKM. The CDR3 sequence is 15 residues long. The V end lost 5 bases, the J end lost 4 bases, and 17 bases lay between the germline ends. The CDR3 reads CASSPLVGVGETQYF. The CDR3 coding sequence is TGTGCCAGCAGTCCCCTTGTGGGAGTGGGAGAGACCCAGTACTTC.

V and J are TRBV7-9 and TRBJ1-5; D gene ambiguous. This CDR3 has 15 amino acids. Trimming removed 5 bases at V and 7 bases at J, with 18 bases between. Germline assignment: CDR1 SEHNR and CDR2 FQNEAQ (reference sequence). The CDR3 sequence: CASSPGEGRRQPQHF. The CDR3 bases are TGTGCCAGCAGCCCAGGCGAAGGTCGAAGGCAGCCCCAGCATTTT.

In its sample, this clone was seen a few times. The J gene is TRBJ2-3, the V gene TRBV6-5; 8 bases are a match to TRBD1. CDR1 MNHEY and CDR2 SVGAGI come from the germline V gene. Trimming removed 6 bases from V and 5 bases from J; junction bases left unmatched: 10. The CDR3 runs to 15 residues. The CDR3 spells CASSPLDRVQDTQYF. CDR3 in DNA: TGTGCCAGCAGCCCGCTGGACAGGGTGCAAGATACGCAGTATTTT.

The chain joins TRBV2 to TRBJ1-4; D remains unclear. V dropped 3 bases and J dropped 8 bases, with 7 bases sitting between them. This CDR3 has 12 amino acids. Germline lookup yields CDR1 SNHLY and CDR2 FYNNEI. CDR3 nucleotide sequence: TGTGCCAGCAGTGAGGGGTTCGAAAAACTGTTTTTT. This codes for CASSEGFEKLFF.

The chain is built from TRBV15 and TRBJ2-7; possibly TRBD1 for D (6 bases). V dropped 1 base and J dropped 6 bases, with 19 bases sitting between them. Germline values: CDR1 LNHNV, CDR2 YYDKDF (reference sequence). The CDR3 length is 16 residues. The CDR3 reads CATSRVMRAGEGEQYF. The CDR3, as DNA: TGTGCCACCAGCAGAGTTATGAGGGCAGGGGAAGGCGAGCAGTACTTC.

This clone was detected once. The chain is built from TRBV7-2 and TRBJ1-1; no clear D gene. With 5 bases removed from V and 4 bases from J, the gap between germline ends came to 14 bases. The CDR3 totals 14 residues. Germline assignment: CDR1 SGHTA and CDR2 FQGNSA. The CDR3 loop is CASSLGEGGTEAFF. Here the CDR3 DNA reads TGTGCCAGCAGCCTGGGTGAGGGTGGCACTGAAGCTTTCTTT.

The V gene is TRBV2, the J gene TRBJ2-1, with D perhaps matching TRBD1 (6 bases). This CDR3 is built from 15 residues. Between the trimmed V and J ends, which lost 11 bases and 3 bases, there was a span of 20 bases. Germline V lookup: CDR1 SNHLY, CDR2 FYNNEI. The chain's CDR3 is CAGGQIGVSYNEQFF. DNA of the CDR3: TGTGCCGGGGGCCAGATTGGCGTAAGCTACAATGAGCAGTTCTTC.

A remark on this clone: This CDR3 is also generated by other DNA sequences in the sample. This chain joins TRBV11-3 and TRBJ2-1; D call uncertain. This CDR3 contains 11 residues. The germline gives CDR1 SGHNT, CDR2 YENEEA. V was pared by 5 bases and J by 8 bases, with 7 bases between. The CDR3 coding sequence is TGTGCCAGCAGCCTCGGATATGAGCAGTTCTTC. This gives the protein CASSLGYEQFF.

This clone was seen once. The V call is TRBV4-2, the J call TRBJ2-3, with D unclear. V shed 6 bases and J shed 0 bases, with 7 bases lying between them. Germline values: CDR1 LGHNA, CDR2 YNFKEQ. There are 13 residues in the CDR3. In DNA form, the CDR3 reads TGTGCCAGCAGTGTGGAAAGCACAGATACGCAGTATTTT. Protein product: CASSVESTDTQYF.

The V and J genes are TRBV28 and TRBJ2-1; 7 bases match TRBD1. The CDR3 runs to 13 residues. The V gene's germline CDR1 is MDHEN and CDR2 SYDVKM. J gave up 3 bases and V 7 bases, and 3 bases lay outside the gene matches. The CDR3 spells CASTDRLYNEQFF. The CDR3 nucleotides read TGTGCCAGCACGGACAGGCTCTACAATGAGCAGTTCTTC.

This clone was counted once. The chain combines TRBV2 with TRBJ2-3, with TRBD2 identical over 8 bases. J gave up 4 bases and V 9 bases, and 9 bases lay outside the gene matches. The CDR3 contains 14 residues. Per the germline V gene, CDR1 is SNHLY and CDR2 is FYNNEI. The CDR3 DNA sequence: TGTGCCAGAGCCGGACTAGCTTCATCAGATACGCAGTATTTT. Amino acid sequence: CARAGLASSDTQYF.